The T cell receptor (beta chain) under discussion was sequenced for a study of PD-1 blockade in classical Hodgkin lymphoma. Findings and caveats of the study: Relapsed/refractory patients reportedly had lower baseline diversity than newly diagnosed patients. Why the repertoires differ is still unclear, perhaps disease activity or prior therapy.

Only in-frame clones appear in the TCRdb table, and some are missing; sequencing was by immunoSEQ multiplex PCR. The sample has 15,000 or so clones; around 92% are singletons. A remark on this clone: Antigen unknown.

Unmatched junction bases numbered 0, after V lost 3 bases and J lost 3 bases. CDR3 size: 13 residues. In germline, CDR1 is MRHNA, CDR2 SNTAGT. Time point here: newly diagnosed, previously untreated cHL patient sample. Purification of CD4+ T cells from thawed PBMCs was achieved by magnetic negative selection. The study compared against PBMCs from newly diagnosed, untreated classical Hodgkin lymphoma. The sequenced sample was CD4+ T cells from blood. The TCR sequence derives from a human donor with classical Hodgkin lymphoma. The chain is built from TRBV6-4 and TRBJ2-3; 7 nucleotides align to TRBD2. CDR3 in DNA: TGTGCCAGCAGTGAGCGGGAGACAGATACGCAGTATTTT. Translated: CASSERETDTQYF.